This T cell receptor beta chain was sequenced in a study of cytomegalovirus exposure and HLA in healthy donors. Findings and limits, study-wide: In an earlier analysis, most TCR beta V segments were productive about 90% or about 30% of the time.

This PCR relied on a set of 60 Vbeta primers and 13 Jbeta primers. Original handling: It was a later analysis that counted roughly 79 million unique TCR beta chains, of which some 10 million were shared. Clones were sequenced by immunoSEQ multiplex PCR, and TCRdb holds only the in-frame ones, with some missing. D and trimming come from the DNA, and the V and J calls and clone size come from that table. The sample includes about 160,000 clones. The CDR3 has 14 amino acids. The germline V gene has CDR1 SGDLS and CDR2 YYNGEE. V was pared by 1 base and J by 3 bases, with 9 bases between. Note on this clone: The antigen remains undetermined.

The sample was PBMCs. This chain joins TRBV9 and TRBJ2-3, with D unresolved. The TCR sequence derives from a woman aged 60-70 years in good health and CMV-seronegative. DNA for the CDR3: TGTGCCAGCAGCGTAACATCACTAACAGATACGCAGTATTTT. Amino acids: CASSVTSLTDTQYF.